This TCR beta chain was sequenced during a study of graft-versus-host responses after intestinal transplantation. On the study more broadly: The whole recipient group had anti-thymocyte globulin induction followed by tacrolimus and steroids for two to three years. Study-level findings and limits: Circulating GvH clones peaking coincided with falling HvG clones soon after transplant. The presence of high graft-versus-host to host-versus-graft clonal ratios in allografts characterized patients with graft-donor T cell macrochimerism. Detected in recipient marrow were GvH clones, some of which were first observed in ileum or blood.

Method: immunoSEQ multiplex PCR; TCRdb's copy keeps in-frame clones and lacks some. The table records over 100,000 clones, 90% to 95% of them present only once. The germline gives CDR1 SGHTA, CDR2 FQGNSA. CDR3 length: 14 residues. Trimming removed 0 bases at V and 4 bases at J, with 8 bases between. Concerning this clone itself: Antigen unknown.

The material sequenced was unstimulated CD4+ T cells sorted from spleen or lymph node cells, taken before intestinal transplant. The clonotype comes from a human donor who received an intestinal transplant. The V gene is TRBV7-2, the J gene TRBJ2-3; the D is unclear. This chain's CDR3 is CASSLAVSSDTQYF. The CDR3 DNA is TGTGCCAGCAGCTTAGCAGTCTCGTCAGATACGCAGTATTTT.